This T cell receptor beta chain derives from a study of blood T cell repertoires in COVID-19. On the study more broadly: Some COVID-19 samples were acute and others convalescent; all came from the United States, Italy and Spain. The cDNA or gDNA used as material had been derived from T cells, B-cell-depleted T cells, or PBMCs.

This CDR3 has 13 residues. Trimming took off 8 bases at V and 5 bases at J, with 14 bases between the two ends. This clone was seen just once. The table came from immunoSEQ multiplex PCR; TCRdb's copy has only in-frame clones and leaves some out. This table holds roughly 300,000 clones, just over 90% found once. This TCR was recovered from a woman aged 40 to 50 with acute COVID-19. The sequenced sample consisted of PBMCs or T cells enriched from blood (not recorded which). The chain employs TRBV23-1 and TRBJ2-3; no reliable D call. TRBV23-1 is designated an ORF whose function remains uncertain. The CDR3 reads CASDAPRGDTQYF. The CDR3 DNA sequence: TGCGCCAGCGATGCCCCACGCGGAGATACGCAGTATTTT.